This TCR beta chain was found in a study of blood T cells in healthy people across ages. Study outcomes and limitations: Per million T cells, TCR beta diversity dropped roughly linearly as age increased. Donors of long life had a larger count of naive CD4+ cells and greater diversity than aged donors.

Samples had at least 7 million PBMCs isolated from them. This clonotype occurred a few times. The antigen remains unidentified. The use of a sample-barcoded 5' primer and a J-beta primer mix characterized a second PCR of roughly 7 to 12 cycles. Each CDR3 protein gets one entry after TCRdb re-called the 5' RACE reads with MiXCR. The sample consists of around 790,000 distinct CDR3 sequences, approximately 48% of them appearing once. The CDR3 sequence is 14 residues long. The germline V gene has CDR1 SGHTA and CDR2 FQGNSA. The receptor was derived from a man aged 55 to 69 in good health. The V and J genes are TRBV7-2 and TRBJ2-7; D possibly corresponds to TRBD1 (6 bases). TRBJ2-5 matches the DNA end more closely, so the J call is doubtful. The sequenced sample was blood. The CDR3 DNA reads TGTGCCAGCAGCAAACGCAGGGGCGGGGAGACCCAGTACTTC. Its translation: CASSKRRGGETQYF.